The 27 T cell receptor beta chains presented below share a single source sample, sequenced in a study of blood T cell repertoires in COVID-19. Assay: immunoSEQ multiplex PCR; the TCRdb copy retains only in-frame clones and omits some. The sample records roughly 73,000 clones, around nine tenths being singletons. Sequencing was done on a sample of peripheral blood. The receptors shown here come from a man aged 45-65 years with acute or convalescent COVID-19.

This chain uses TRBV5-1 with TRBJ2-1; unclear D gene. Germline CDR1 reads SGHRS; CDR2 reads YFSETQ. V was cut by 5 bases and J by 10 bases, with 10 bases left in between. The CDR3 spans 11 residues. The CDR3 protein is CASRSAEEQFF. The DNA for the CDR3 is TGCGCCAGCAGGTCTGCCGAGGAGCAGTTCTTC.

The chain combines TRBV2 with TRBJ2-7; 13 nucleotides align to TRBD2. The V gene's germline CDR1 is SNHLY and CDR2 FYNNEI. This CDR3 is built from 19 residues. J was trimmed by 0 bases and V by 6 bases; bases with no gene match: 14. DNA of the CDR3: TGTGCCAGCAGACCTGATTTGGGACTAGCGGGACCCCGCTCCTACGAGCAGTACTTC. This encodes CASRPDLGLAGPRSYEQYF.

The chain links TRBV12-3 or TRBV12-4 to TRBJ2-2; D not resolved. This CDR3 spans 12 amino acids. With 7 bases removed from V and 6 bases from J, the gap between germline ends came to 9 bases. The CDR3 sequence: CASTKLSGELFF. The DNA of the CDR3 is TGTGCCAGCACAAAGCTGTCCGGGGAGCTGTTTTTT.

The V gene is TRBV10-3, the J gene TRBJ1-4; a weak D match, TRBD1 (5 bases). V gave up 7 bases and J gave up 3 bases, with 9 bases separating them. The CDR3 contains 13 residues. Germline CDR1 ENHRY, CDR2 SYGVKD. The CDR3 reads CAIKGAPNEKLFF. The CDR3 bases are TGTGCCATCAAAGGGGCGCCTAATGAAAAACTGTTTTTT.

The rearrangement links TRBV6-1 to TRBJ1-4, with D hard to call. This CDR3 is built from 15 residues. The germline V gene has CDR1 MNHNS and CDR2 SASEGT. With 3 bases removed from V and 3 bases from J, the gap between germline ends came to 11 bases. The DNA for the CDR3 is TGTGCCAGCAGTGATATGAGGGATCCTAATGAAAAACTGTTTTTT. Its translation: CASSDMRDPNEKLFF.

This clone was found a few times. The chain combines TRBV28 with TRBJ2-1; tentative D call: TRBD2 (6 bases). Trimming pared 7 bases from V and 4 bases from J, leaving 20 bases between. The CDR3 runs to 16 residues. Germline V gives CDR1 MDHEN, CDR2 SYDVKM. The CDR3 DNA is TGTGCCAGCAACGTGAGCCCCGACGGGGGTTACAATGAGCAGTTCTTC. It codes for CASNVSPDGGYNEQFF.

The chain has TRBV6-4 and TRBJ1-3, with D possibly being TRBD1 (5 bases). The V and J ends lost 6 bases and 4 bases respectively, with 19 bases between them. CDR1 is MRHNA and CDR2 is SNTAGT in the germline V gene. The CDR3 covers 16 residues. CDR3 in amino acids: CASRVIDSGVGNTIYF. The CDR3 coding sequence is TGTGCCAGCAGGGTCATTGACAGTGGAGTGGGAAACACCATATATTTT.

V gene TRBV28 combines with J gene TRBJ2-1; 9 bases are a match to TRBD1. Germline CDR1 is MDHEN and CDR2 is SYDVKM. This CDR3 region has 11 residues. Unmatched junction bases numbered 5, after V lost 10 bases and J lost 10 bases. CDR3 in DNA: TGTGCCACGACAGGGGGTGACGAGCAGTTCTTC. It is translated as CATTGGDEQFF.

The chain recombines TRBV28 with TRBJ2-7; possible D gene TRBD2, 5 bases. Per the germline V gene, CDR1 is MDHEN and CDR2 is SYDVKM. The germline V and J ends were trimmed by 5 bases and 0 bases, with 11 bases remaining between them. The CDR3 contains 14 residues. CDR3 in DNA: TGTGCCAGCAGTCCGACTACTAACTCCTACGAGCAGTACGTC. It codes for CASSPTTNSYEQYV.

The chain uses TRBV24-1 and TRBJ2-1; 8 bases are a match to TRBD2. The CDR3 is made up of 14 amino acids. The V segment lost 4 bases and the J segment 7 bases; nucleotides outside the gene matches: 5. Germline V gene sequence: CDR1 KGHDR, CDR2 SFDVKD. As DNA, the CDR3 is TGTGCCACCAGTGACCCCGGGACTAGTAATGAGCAGTTCTTC. Protein: CATSDPGTSNEQFF.

V and J are TRBV2 and TRBJ1-2; 9 bases agree with TRBD1. The CDR3 sequence is 15 residues long. V lost 6 bases, J lost 3 bases, and 8 bases stayed unmatched. Germline V gives CDR1 SNHLY, CDR2 FYNNEI. This CDR3 is CASRTGTGIDYGYTF. Here the CDR3 DNA reads TGTGCCAGCAGGACCGGGACAGGGATCGACTATGGCTACACCTTC. Together with reference TRBV2 and TRBJ1-2, the CDR3 gives the full variable domain: EPEVTQTPSHQVTQMGQEVILRCVPISNHLYFYWYRQILGQKVEFLVSFYNNEISEKSEIFDDQFSVERPDGSNFTLKIRSTKLEDSAMYFCASRTGTGIDYGYTFGSGTRLTVV.

This chain links TRBV6-5 with TRBJ2-1, with D possibly TRBD2 on 6 matching bases. Germline-derived CDR1 and CDR2 are MNHEY and SVGAGI. The CDR3 is made up of 13 amino acids. V lost 7 bases and J lost 3, with 10 bases in between. The CDR3 DNA is TGTGCCAGCAAGGGAGGTGGCTACAATGAGCAGTTCTTC. This gives the protein CASKGGGYNEQFF.

This clone appeared a few times. The rearrangement joins TRBV12-3 or TRBV12-4 to TRBJ1-2, with 7 bases that match TRBD1. Losses at the gene ends were 2 bases for V and 11 bases for J; bases not matched to a gene: 8. This CDR3 has 13 residues. The CDR3 is CASSLRTGPGYTF. The CDR3 nucleotides are TGTGCCAGCAGTTTAAGGACAGGCCCGGGATACACCTTC.

J is TRBJ2-6 and V is TRBV5-1, with D perhaps matching TRBD2 (6 bases). V shed 0 bases and J shed 0 bases, with 10 bases lying between them. Germline CDR1 is SGHRS and CDR2 is YFSETQ. The CDR3 length is 17 residues. The CDR3 DNA follows: TGCGCCAGCAGCTTGGTAGCGGTGAGCTCTGGGGCCAACGTCCTGACTTTC. It yields the protein CASSLVAVSSGANVLTF.

In this sample, this clone turned up once. The gene calls are TRBV19 and TRBJ1-1; D is perhaps TRBD1 (6 bases). The CDR3 has 16 residues. Germline V gives CDR1 LNHDA, CDR2 SQIVND (reference sequence). V was clipped by 5 bases and J by 3 bases, with 19 bases between them. CDR3 nucleotides: TGTGCCAGTAGTTACACACCGGGACACCACTACACTGAAGCTTTCTTT. This gives the protein CASSYTPGHHYTEAFF.

This chain joins TRBV5-4 and TRBJ2-7; TRBD1 matches at 7 bases. With V trimmed by 4 bases and J by 2 bases, 3 bases remained unmatched. The CDR3 has 13 amino acids. Looked up from germline, CDR1 is SGHNT and CDR2 is YYREEE (reference sequence). CDR3 protein: CASSTTGAYEQYF. CDR3 DNA sequence: TGTGCCAGCAGCACTACAGGGGCCTACGAGCAGTACTTC.

The rearrangement links TRBV3-1 (or the pseudogene TRBV3-2) to TRBJ1-2; 11 bases match TRBD1. Germline CDR1 reads LGHDT; CDR2 reads YNNKEL (reference sequence). V gave up 4 bases and J gave up 6 bases; unmatched junction bases: 1. The CDR3 loop spans 13 amino acids. The CDR3 coding sequence is TGTGCCAGCAGCCGGGGACAGGGGGATGGCTACACCTTC. Its translation is CASSRGQGDGYTF.

This chain joins TRBV27 and TRBJ2-1; 11 nucleotides line up with TRBD1. The CDR3 consists of 15 residues. With V trimmed by 3 bases and J by 4 bases, 2 bases remained unmatched. In germline, CDR1 is MNHEY, CDR2 SMNVEV (reference sequence). The CDR3 reads CASSLDRGPYNEQFF. DNA for the CDR3: TGTGCCAGCAGTTTGGACAGGGGGCCTTACAATGAGCAGTTCTTC.

This rearrangement joins TRBV9 to TRBJ2-1, with 10 nucleotides matching TRBD2. V shed 4 bases, J shed 0 bases, and the junction held 4 bases outside the gene matches. Germline V gene lookup returns CDR1 SGDLS and CDR2 YYNGEE. The CDR3 sequence is 16 residues long. CDR3 DNA sequence: TGTGCCAGCAGCCCCAGCGGGGGGGGCTCCTACAATGAGCAGTTCTTC. It encodes CASSPSGGGSYNEQFF.

The chain carries TRBV27 and TRBJ2-1; tentative D call: TRBD2 (6 bases). The length of the CDR3 is 17 residues. From germline, CDR1 is MNHEY and CDR2 SMNVEV (reference sequence). The ends were cut back, 0 bases at V and 3 bases at J, with 15 bases in the middle. The CDR3 sequence is CASSLSLSGLLYNEQFF. The DNA of the CDR3 is TGTGCCAGCAGTTTATCCTTGTCGGGACTCCTCTACAATGAGCAGTTCTTC.

The chain is built from TRBV7-2 and TRBJ2-2; the D gene is possibly TRBD2 (7 bases). Trimming left V 1 base short and J 5 bases short, with 11 bases between. The CDR3 has 15 residues. The germline V gene encodes CDR1 SGHTA and CDR2 FQGNSA. CDR3 DNA sequence: TGTGCCAGCAGCTTAGGCCGGGGGGCAACCGGGGAGCTGTTTTTT. It translates to CASSLGRGATGELFF.

This chain links TRBV3-1 (or the pseudogene TRBV3-2) with TRBJ2-2; TRBD1 is a possible D gene (6 bases). The CDR3 runs 14 residues. Germline V lookup: CDR1 LGHDT, CDR2 YNNKEL (reference sequence). Trimming pared 4 bases from V and 4 bases from J, leaving 10 bases between. DNA for the CDR3: TGTGCCAGCAGCCTCAGGGGTTCCACCGGGGAGCTGTTTTTT. This translates into CASSLRGSTGELFF.

The rearrangement links TRBV29-1 to TRBJ2-5, with D perhaps matching TRBD1 (5 bases). CDR1 and CDR2 from the germline V gene are SQVTM and ANQGSEA. This CDR3 region has 13 residues. The V gene lost 1 base and the J gene lost 0 bases, with 6 bases spanning the gap. The DNA for the CDR3 is TGCAGCGTTGAAGGGGGCGACCAAGAGACCCAGTACTTC. Residues: CSVEGGDQETQYF.

The chain carries TRBV28 and TRBJ1-1; D is uncertain. The CDR3 runs 15 residues. The V end lost 3 bases, the J end lost 0 bases, and 11 bases lay between the germline ends. The germline V gene encodes CDR1 MDHEN and CDR2 SYDVKM. For the CDR3, the DNA is TGTGCCAGCAGTTTTCGTGGACTCATGAACACTGAAGCTTTCTTT. Its translation is CASSFRGLMNTEAFF.

This chain links TRBV4-2 with TRBJ2-1, with 11 bases lining up with TRBD1. The germline V gene encodes CDR1 LGHNA and CDR2 YNFKEQ. CDR3 length: 19 amino acids. V was pared by 6 bases and J by 1 base, with 14 bases of the junction left unmatched. Here the CDR3 DNA reads TGTGCCAGCAGGTCGCGGGACAGGGGGGAAATGGGGTCCTACAATGAGCAGTTCTTC. This translates into CASRSRDRGEMGSYNEQFF.

The chain has TRBV28 and TRBJ1-6; 8 positions agree with TRBD1. Per the germline V gene, CDR1 is MDHEN and CDR2 is SYDVKM. After removal of 6 bases from V and 0 bases from J, the junction contained 7 bases not matched to a gene. CDR3 length: 17 amino acids. The CDR3 is CASSRTGISSYNSPLHF. The CDR3 DNA is TGTGCCAGCAGCCGGACAGGGATAAGCTCCTATAATTCACCCCTCCACTTT.

V usage is TRBV27 and J usage is TRBJ1-6; perhaps TRBD1 as D (6 bases). Germline CDR1 and CDR2: MNHEY and SMNVEV (reference sequence). Deletions cut 9 bases from V and 3 bases from J, with 9 bases between. The CDR3 runs 13 residues. CDR3 sequence reads: CASRGGYNSPLHF. CDR3 nucleotide sequence: TGTGCCAGTAGGGGGGGCTATAATTCACCCCTCCACTTT.